This passage covers 27 T cell receptor beta chains from one sample sequenced in a study of identical twins. TCRdb redid the calling of the 5' RACE reads with MiXCR, one entry per CDR3 protein. This table holds about 1.7 million distinct CDR3 sequences, under 35% found once. The sequenced material came from cord blood. The receptors were gathered from a newborn girl in good health.

This clonotype showed up just a few times. V and J are TRBV25-1 and TRBJ2-4; 10 nucleotides match TRBD1. The J call may be incorrect, as the DNA end agrees better with TRBJ2-7. The germline V gene encodes CDR1 MGHDK and CDR2 SYGVNS. The CDR3 loop spans 14 amino acids. This CDR3 is CASSARDRGYEQYF. The CDR3 DNA sequence: TGTGCCAGCAGTGCCCGGGACAGGGGCTACGAGCAGTACTTC.

This clonotype turned up a few times. This chain connects TRBV25-1 to TRBJ1-2; D possibly corresponds to TRBD1 (6 bases). The CDR3 runs 15 residues. The V gene lost 1 base and the J gene lost 1 base, with 10 bases spanning the gap. Germline CDR1 MGHDK, CDR2 SYGVNS. In nucleotides, the CDR3 is TGTGCCAGCAGTGAATCCACAGGGATTAACTATGGCTACACCTTC. It translates to CASSESTGINYGYTF.

This clonotype was seen a few times. V and J are TRBV7-6 and TRBJ1-1; D is uncertain. V was cut by 2 bases and J by 7 bases, with 11 bases left in between. This CDR3 has 13 residues. Germline-derived CDR1 and CDR2 are SGHVS and FNYEAQ. The CDR3 DNA sequence: TGTGCCAGCAGCTTATCCGGGCGGAATGAAGCTTTCTTT. Its protein is CASSLSGRNEAFF.

This chain uses TRBV12-3 or TRBV12-4 with TRBJ2-3, with 12 bases fitting TRBD2. The CDR3 consists of 18 residues. Trimming removed 3 bases from V and 5 bases from J; junction bases left unmatched: 12. The CDR3 DNA follows: TGTGCCAGCAGTTTCTCGGCTAGCGGGAGGGTGTCACAAGATACGCAGTATTTT. Translated, it gives CASSFSASGRVSQDTQYF.

A few counts support this clonotype. The rearrangement links TRBV12-3 or TRBV12-4 to TRBJ1-5; D gene uncertain. CDR3 length equals 15 residues. V was trimmed by 2 bases and J by 0 bases, leaving 8 bases between them. The CDR3 is CASSLRAYSNQPQHF. DNA of the CDR3: TGTGCCAGCAGTTTAAGGGCCTATAGCAATCAGCCCCAGCATTTT.

J is TRBJ2-1 and V is TRBV14; D is possibly TRBD1 (6 bases). V lost 3 bases to trimming and J lost 3 bases, with 12 bases between them. This CDR3 spans 15 amino acids. Germline V gene lookup returns CDR1 SGHDN and CDR2 FVKESK. The CDR3, as DNA: TGTGCCAGCAGCCATCTCAGGGGCGGCTACAATGAGCAGTTCTTC. Translation gives CASSHLRGGYNEQFF.

The CDR3 sequence: CASSQDTDSFNSPLHF. The CDR3 nucleotides are TGTGCCAGCAGCCAAGATACGGACAGCTTTAATTCACCCCTCCACTTT. This chain links TRBV4-2 with TRBJ1-6, with a possible D match to TRBD1 (6 bases). The CDR3 totals 16 residues. Looked up from germline, CDR1 is LGHNA and CDR2 is YNFKEQ. V lost 0 bases to trimming and J lost 6 bases, with 12 bases between them.

The CDR3 nucleotides read TGTGCCAGCAGTTTCTCCTCAGGGGGGAATCAGCCCCAGCATTTT. Translating it yields CASSFSSGGNQPQHF. The chain links TRBV12-3 or TRBV12-4 to TRBJ1-5; TRBD1 agrees at 7 bases. V shed 3 bases, J shed 4 bases, and the junction held 6 bases outside the gene matches. The CDR3 is 15 residues long.

In this sample, this clonotype turned up a few times. The V and J genes are TRBV12-3 or TRBV12-4 and TRBJ2-3, with D uncertain. V was trimmed by 3 bases and J by 2 bases, leaving 12 bases between them. CDR3 length equals 15 residues. The CDR3 bases are TGTGCCAGCAGTTTGAGAGGAGTTCCCACAGATACGCAGTATTTT. Protein sequence: CASSLRGVPTDTQYF.

The chain has TRBV29-1 and TRBJ2-2; perhaps TRBD2 as D (6 bases). Trimming cost V 3 bases and J 1 base, with 9 bases left between them. Germline CDR1 and CDR2: SQVTM and ANQGSEA. This CDR3 comprises 14 residues. The CDR3 coding sequence is TGCAGCGTTGATGGGCGGGGGAACACCGGGGAGCTGTTTTTT. It yields the protein CSVDGRGNTGELFF.

This clonotype appeared once. At one end, the junction sequence differs from germline, possibly due to a read error. The chain combines TRBV15 with TRBJ1-5; D is perhaps TRBD1 (5 bases). The CDR3 extends over 15 amino acids. From germline, CDR1 is LNHNV and CDR2 YYDKDF (reference sequence). The CDR3 protein is CTTSRGAGLDQPQHF. In DNA form, the CDR3 reads TGTACCACCAGCAGAGGAGCAGGGTTAGATCAGCCCCAGCATTTT.

This clonotype was detected a few times. This chain uses TRBV4-2 with TRBJ2-7; no definite D call. This CDR3 spans 14 amino acids. Germline V gives CDR1 LGHNA, CDR2 YNFKEQ. The V and J ends lost 3 bases and 5 bases respectively, with 14 bases between them. The DNA of the CDR3 is TGTGCCAGCAGCCACCGCAGCCTGGTCCACGAGCAGTACTTC. Translating it yields CASSHRSLVHEQYF.

This clonotype occurred many times. The V gene is TRBV10-3, the J gene TRBJ2-7; D possibly uses TRBD1 or TRBD2 (5 bases each). Deletions cut 7 bases from V and 3 bases from J, with 16 bases between. CDR1 ENHRY and CDR2 SYGVKD come from the germline V gene. This CDR3 is 14 amino acids long. CDR3 coding DNA: TGTGCCATCAAACAGGCTGGGACCGACTACGAGCAGTACTTC. Translating gives CAIKQAGTDYEQYF.

This clonotype was picked up a small number of times. This chain links TRBV5-1 with TRBJ2-4; D possibly matches TRBD1 or TRBD2 (5 bases each). The CDR3 is 14 amino acids. The V end was cut by 0 bases, the J end by 5 bases, with 9 bases between. Per germline, CDR1 SGHRS and CDR2 YFSETQ. The CDR3, as DNA: TGCGCCAGCAGCTTGGAGGGGACGCAAAACATTCAGTACTTC. As protein: CASSLEGTQNIQYF.

The rearrangement joins TRBV3-1 to TRBJ2-3, with 11 bases aligning to TRBD2. The junction had 7 bases not matched to a gene; V was cut back by 4 bases and J by 4 bases. This CDR3 has 16 amino acids. Germline V gene lookup returns CDR1 LGHDT and CDR2 YNNKEL (reference sequence). The CDR3 sequence is CASSRSGREIPDTQYF. Written as DNA, the CDR3 is TGTGCCAGCAGCCGTAGCGGGAGGGAGATTCCAGATACGCAGTATTTT.

The V gene is TRBV12-3 or TRBV12-4, the J gene TRBJ1-4, with D tentatively TRBD1 (5 bases). The germline V and J ends were trimmed by 2 bases and 6 bases, with 10 bases remaining between them. The CDR3 is 14 amino acids. The CDR3 region is CASSLRKGYEKLFF. Here the CDR3 DNA reads TGTGCCAGCAGTTTACGGAAGGGGTATGAAAAACTGTTTTTT.

The rearrangement links TRBV30 to TRBJ1-1; no reliable D call. V was trimmed by 0 bases and J by 4 bases, leaving 6 bases between them. CDR3 length: 12 residues. CDR1 GTSNPN and CDR2 SVGIG come from the germline V gene (reference sequence). CDR3 protein: CAWSVQSTEAFF. The CDR3, as DNA: TGTGCCTGGAGTGTACAGTCCACTGAAGCTTTCTTT. Filled out from reference TRBV30 and TRBJ1-1, the complete variable domain reads SQTIHQWPATLVQPVGSPLSLECTVEGTSNPNLYWYRQAAGRGLQLLFYSVGIGQISSEVPQNLSASRPQDRQFILSSKKLLLSDSGFYLCAWSVQSTEAFFGQGTRLTVV.

The J gene is TRBJ2-4, the V gene TRBV28; D is ambiguous. From germline, CDR1 is MDHEN and CDR2 SYDVKM. Trimming took 3 bases from V and 8 from J, leaving 14 bases between them. This CDR3 region has 14 residues. The CDR3: CASSFRTRRHIQYF. The CDR3 DNA reads as TGTGCCAGCAGTTTTCGCACTCGCCGTCACATTCAGTACTTC.

V is TRBV20-1 and J is TRBJ2-7; TRBD2 agrees at 7 bases. J was trimmed by 2 bases and V by 2 bases; bases with no gene match: 9. The CDR3 consists of 15 residues. Germline-derived CDR1 and CDR2 are DFQATT and SNEGSKA (reference sequence). CDR3 in DNA: TGCAGTGCTAGATATCTAAGCGGGATGACCTACGAGCAGTACTTC. Translating it yields CSARYLSGMTYEQYF.

This clonotype came up a few times. The chain links TRBV6-5 to TRBJ2-7, with D perhaps matching TRBD1 (5 bases). The germline V gene has CDR1 MNHEY and CDR2 SVGAGI. Trimming stripped 2 bases from V and 2 bases from J, with 16 bases between. The CDR3 is 16 residues long. CDR3 region: CASSYHGSGAAYEQYF. The CDR3 nucleotides are TGTGCCAGCAGTTACCACGGCAGTGGGGCGGCCTACGAGCAGTACTTC.

This rearrangement joins TRBV28 to TRBJ2-3; 7 positions match TRBD2. Germline V gene data show CDR1 as MDHEN and CDR2 as SYDVKM. The CDR3 has 17 residues. Trimming took 2 bases from V and 3 from J; bases not matched to a gene: 11. The CDR3 DNA sequence: TGTGCCAGCAGTTTAGGATTGGGCGGGAGAGGGACAGATACGCAGTATTTT. It is translated as CASSLGLGGRGTDTQYF.

This clonotype was detected many times. The V call is TRBV20-1, the J call TRBJ2-5; D ambiguous. There are 13 residues in the CDR3. Per germline, CDR1 DFQATT and CDR2 SNEGSKA (reference sequence). Trimming cost V 3 bases and J 0 bases, with 8 bases left between them. CDR3 DNA sequence: TGCAGTGCTAGGAGAACCTACCAAGAGACCCAGTACTTC. Encoded protein: CSARRTYQETQYF.

The table lists this clonotype with a count of one. This chain uses TRBV28 with TRBJ1-1; 8 positions agree with TRBD1. CDR1 and CDR2 (germline): MDHEN, SYDVKM. The CDR3 spans 15 residues. V was pared by 3 bases and J by 8 bases, with 11 bases of the junction left unmatched. This CDR3 reads CASSFAPGGPYEAFF. Written as DNA, the CDR3 is TGTGCCAGCAGTTTCGCCCCAGGGGGCCCGTACGAAGCTTTCTTT.

The chain joins TRBV15 to TRBJ2-1; no clear D. From germline, CDR1 is LNHNV and CDR2 YYDKDF (reference sequence). The length of the CDR3 is 13 residues. Trimming removed 1 base from V and 8 bases from J, with 9 bases in between. CDR3 DNA: TGTGCCACCAGCAGAGCTGACATCGATGAGCAGTTCTTC. It specifies CATSRADIDEQFF.

The rearrangement joins TRBV5-1 to TRBJ2-3, with D possibly being TRBD1 (6 bases). The CDR3 length is 15 residues. Germline values: CDR1 SGHRS, CDR2 YFSETQ. Trimming stripped 3 bases from V and 4 bases from J, with 15 bases between. This chain's CDR3 is CASSWADRRADTQYF. The CDR3, as DNA: TGCGCCAGCAGCTGGGCCGACAGGAGAGCAGATACGCAGTATTTT.

This chain joins TRBV20-1 and TRBJ2-7; a possible D gene is TRBD2 (6 bases). The CDR3 is 15 residues long. The germline V gene encodes CDR1 DFQATT and CDR2 SNEGSKA (reference sequence). V lost 5 bases and J lost 7, with 24 bases in between. CDR3 protein: CSAAVHSGVTNEQYF. In DNA form, the CDR3 reads TGCAGTGCTGCCGTCCATAGCGGCGTAACGAATGAGCAGTACTTC.

The J gene is TRBJ2-4, the V gene TRBV30; no clear D gene. The J call may be faulty, since TRBJ2-7 better matches the DNA end. Germline CDR1 is GTSNPN and CDR2 is SVGIG (reference sequence). The CDR3 runs to 12 residues. CDR3: CAWSLHRYEQYF. CDR3 nucleotides: TGTGCCTGGAGCCTCCACCGTTACGAGCAGTACTTC.